Below, 24 T cell receptor beta chains from the same sample are listed, as sequenced in a study of CD8 T cells in Susac syndrome. cDNA came from approximately 0.5 to 1 ug RNA primed by random hexamers. MiXCR, applied by TCRdb to the immunoSEQ multiplex PCR reads, yields one record per CDR3 protein. Among about 180,000 distinct CDR3 sequences listed, 90% to 95% were seen once. The sample was CD4+ T cells from PBMCs. These receptors all come from a human donor with multiple sclerosis.

This clonotype showed up just once. The chain joins TRBV5-6 to TRBJ2-4; 7 bases map to TRBD2. J gave up 1 base and V 6 bases, and 4 bases lay outside the gene matches. This CDR3 region has 14 residues. CDR1 is SGHDT and CDR2 is YYEEEE in the germline V gene. The CDR3 DNA sequence: TGTGCCAGCAACATGGGGGGGGCCAAAAACATTCAGTACTTC. As protein: CASNMGGAKNIQYF.

This chain links TRBV19 with TRBJ2-1; 9 bases line up with TRBD2. Per the germline V gene, CDR1 is LNHDA and CDR2 is SQIVND (reference sequence). The V gene end was trimmed by 6 bases and the J gene end by 9 bases; junction bases not matched to a gene: 9. The CDR3 runs 14 residues. CDR3 sequence reads: CASRVAGAPGEQFF. DNA of the CDR3: TGTGCCAGTAGGGTAGCGGGGGCCCCCGGTGAGCAGTTCTTC.

In this sample, this clonotype turned up once. The chain couples TRBV6-5 to TRBJ2-3, with 8 bases identical to TRBD2. After removal of 2 bases from V and 2 bases from J, the junction contained 9 bases not matched to a gene. CDR1 is MNHEY and CDR2 is SVGAGI in the germline V gene. The CDR3 contains 17 residues. The CDR3 coding sequence is TGTGCCAGCAGTTACCCAACTAGCGGAGGACCCACAGATACGCAGTATTTT. This codes for CASSYPTSGGPTDTQYF.

The genes are TRBV6-1 and TRBJ1-5; D is uncertain. This CDR3 region has 12 residues. Between the trimmed V and J ends, which lost 6 bases and 6 bases, there was a span of 9 bases. Germline CDR1 reads MNHNS; CDR2 reads SASEGT. CDR3 amino acids: CASSITSQPQHF. The CDR3 bases are TGTGCCAGCAGCATCACGAGTCAGCCCCAGCATTTT.

This clonotype was seen once. The V and J genes are TRBV6-6 and TRBJ1-5, with 8 bases identical to TRBD1. V dropped 2 bases and J dropped 6; count of bases not matched to a gene: 3. The CDR3 totals 14 residues. CDR1 is MNHNY and CDR2 is SVGAGI in the germline V gene (reference sequence). CDR3 nucleotides: TGTGCCAGCAGTTACGCAGGGGGCGGTCAGCCCCAGCATTTT. This codes for CASSYAGGGQPQHF.

The chain joins TRBV6-1 to TRBJ2-7; 7 bases match TRBD1. CDR1 and CDR2 (germline): MNHNS, SASEGT. The V and J ends lost 4 bases and 3 bases, in that order; junction bases with no gene match: 3. The CDR3 length is 13 residues. CDR3 bases: TGTGCCAGCAGTGTTAACAGGGGCTACGAGCAGTACTTC. The encoded protein is CASSVNRGYEQYF.

This clonotype was observed a handful of times. J is TRBJ2-4 and V is TRBV6-2 or TRBV6-3; 10 bases are shared with TRBD2. Trimming at V came to 6 bases and at J to 7 bases, leaving 6 bases not matched to a gene. This CDR3 has 14 amino acids. Germline CDR1 is MNHEY and CDR2 is SVGEGT. The CDR3 sequence is CASRIAGGGNIQYF. As DNA, the CDR3 is TGTGCCAGCAGGATAGCGGGAGGCGGGAACATTCAGTACTTC.

This clonotype was counted a single time. The chain carries TRBV3-1 and TRBJ2-5; TRBD2 matches 8 bases. The CDR3 runs to 14 residues. Germline V CDR1 and CDR2: LGHDT, YNNKEL (reference sequence). J gave up 4 bases and V 4 bases, and 5 bases lay outside the gene matches. The CDR3 loop is CASSPTLAGETQYF. The CDR3, as DNA: TGTGCCAGCAGCCCTACTCTAGCGGGAGAGACCCAGTACTTC.

This chain's CDR3 is CSARDLASGGQIYGETQYF. DNA of the CDR3: TGCAGTGCTAGAGATCTGGCTAGCGGGGGCCAAATTTACGGGGAGACCCAGTACTTC. The V call is TRBV20-1, the J call TRBJ2-5; 10 nucleotides match TRBD2. With 0 bases clipped from V and 5 bases from J, the junction kept 18 bases outside the gene matches. Per germline, CDR1 DFQATT and CDR2 SNEGSKA (reference sequence). The CDR3 has 19 amino acids.

This rearrangement joins TRBV6-5 to TRBJ2-7; 7 bases are shared with TRBD2. V was pared by 2 bases and J by 4 bases, with 8 bases of the junction left unmatched. The CDR3 contains 15 residues. Per germline, CDR1 MNHEY and CDR2 SVGAGI. In DNA form, the CDR3 reads TGTGCCAGCAGTTACACCCGGGTCGGGGGGTACGAGCAGTACTTC. This gives the protein CASSYTRVGGYEQYF.

The CDR3 is CASSLTGTGDTEAFF. CDR3 nucleotides: TGCGCCAGCAGCTTGACCGGGACAGGGGACACTGAAGCTTTCTTT. V and J are TRBV5-1 and TRBJ1-1, with 10 positions matching TRBD1. This CDR3 contains 15 residues. The V gene's germline CDR1 is SGHRS and CDR2 YFSETQ. V was clipped by 1 base and J by 3 bases; unmatched bases: 3.

The rearrangement uses TRBV5-4 and TRBJ2-1, with D tentatively TRBD1 (6 bases). The CDR3 consists of 13 residues. The ends were cut back, 0 bases at V and 6 bases at J, with 7 bases in the middle. Germline V gene data show CDR1 as SGHNT and CDR2 as YYREEE (reference sequence). The chain's CDR3 is CASSLGGPNEQFF. CDR3 coding DNA: TGTGCCAGCAGCTTGGGGGGGCCCAATGAGCAGTTCTTC.

The J gene is TRBJ1-2, the V gene TRBV3-1; D is uncertain. Trimming removed 1 base at V and 8 bases at J, with 11 bases between. The CDR3 has 13 amino acids. Germline V CDR1 and CDR2: LGHDT, YNNKEL (reference sequence). The CDR3 sequence: CASSQGSPTGYTF. CDR3 nucleotide sequence: TGTGCCAGCAGCCAAGGGTCCCCTACGGGCTACACCTTC.

The chain couples TRBV25-1 to TRBJ2-3, with D perhaps given as TRBD1 or TRBD2 (7 bases each). Trimming took 6 bases from V and 3 from J, leaving 16 bases between them. Germline assignment: CDR1 MGHDK and CDR2 SYGVNS. This CDR3 contains 15 residues. Here the CDR3 reads CASSHRGSGTDTQYF. The CDR3 DNA reads TGTGCCAGCAGCCACAGGGGTAGCGGGACAGATACGCAGTATTTT.

The chain couples TRBV12-3 or TRBV12-4 to TRBJ2-3; possible D gene TRBD2, 7 bases. The CDR3 covers 15 residues. Deletions cut 7 bases from V and 6 bases from J, with 20 bases between. The CDR3 region is CASTPGGAMKDTQYF. CDR3 sequence (DNA): TGTGCCAGCACCCCTGGGGGGGCGATGAAGGATACGCAGTATTTT.

The V call is TRBV9, the J call TRBJ1-6; 9 bases fit TRBD1. Germline lookup yields CDR1 SGDLS and CDR2 YYNGEE. V shed 3 bases, J shed 10 bases, and the junction held 8 bases outside the gene matches. The CDR3 length is 15 residues. The CDR3 DNA reads TGTGCCAGCAGCGCCCCGGGACAGGGTAAATCACCCCTCCACTTT. This gives the protein CASSAPGQGKSPLHF.

V gene TRBV6-2 or TRBV6-3 combines with J gene TRBJ2-7; D possibly corresponds to TRBD1 (7 bases). Trimming took off 6 bases at V and 5 bases at J, with 11 bases between the two ends. The germline gives CDR1 MNHEY, CDR2 SVGEGT. The CDR3 is 12 amino acids. CDR3 residues: CASRTGRNEQYF. CDR3 nucleotide sequence: TGTGCCAGCAGGACAGGGAGGAACGAGCAGTACTTC.

The chain employs TRBV20-1 and TRBJ2-1; 8 bases are shared with TRBD2. V lost 1 base and J lost 4; bases outside the gene matches: 3. The CDR3 loop spans 14 amino acids. Germline V gene data show CDR1 as DFQATT and CDR2 as SNEGSKA (reference sequence). The CDR3 spells CSARVAGIYNEQFF. The CDR3 DNA follows: TGCAGTGCTAGAGTAGCGGGGATATACAATGAGCAGTTCTTC.

The chain is built from TRBV14 and TRBJ2-7; D is possibly TRBD1 (5 bases). The CDR3 sequence is 13 residues long. Germline lookup yields CDR1 SGHDN and CDR2 FVKESK. V was clipped by 0 bases and J by 6 bases, with 9 bases between them. CDR3 region: CASSQDRQGEQYF. CDR3 DNA: TGTGCCAGCAGCCAAGATCGGCAGGGCGAGCAGTACTTC. Based on the CDR3 plus reference TRBV14 and TRBJ2-7, the full variable domain is EAGVTQFPSHSVIEKGQTVTLRCDPISGHDNLYWYRRVMGKEIKFLLHFVKESKQDESGMPNNRFLAERTGGTYSTLKVQPAELEDSGVYFCASSQDRQGEQYFGPGTRLTVT.

The chain links TRBV19 to TRBJ1-5; D ambiguous. The germline V gene encodes CDR1 LNHDA and CDR2 SQIVND (reference sequence). The ends were cut back, 4 bases at V and 0 bases at J, with 19 bases in the middle. The CDR3 runs to 18 residues. This CDR3 is CASSTGLPRGYSNQPQHF. CDR3 DNA sequence: TGTGCCAGTAGTACGGGCTTACCACGGGGTTATAGCAATCAGCCCCAGCATTTT.

This rearrangement joins TRBV6-2 or TRBV6-3 to TRBJ2-2; 11 bases match TRBD2. The CDR3 is 22 amino acids. J gave up 7 bases and V 0 bases, and 22 bases lay outside the gene matches. The V gene's germline CDR1 is MNHEY and CDR2 SVGEGT. CDR3 bases: TGTGCCAGCAGTTACTCGAATAGGGGACTAGCGGCTCGGAGGATGTTTCACGGGGAGCTGTTTTTT. This sequence encodes CASSYSNRGLAARRMFHGELFF.

V is TRBV6-6 and J is TRBJ2-7, with 8 bases aligning to TRBD1. The CDR3 is 14 residues long. CDR1 and CDR2 (germline): MNHNY, SVGAGI (reference sequence). The J segment lost 6 bases and the V segment lost 6 bases, leaving 10 bases of the junction unmatched. CDR3 sequence: CASSGTGLSSEQYF. CDR3 bases: TGTGCCAGCAGCGGGACAGGTTTATCGAGCGAGCAGTACTTC.

The chain uses TRBV7-2 and TRBJ2-5, with a tentative D call TRBD2 (5 bases). Trimming pared 7 bases from V and 4 bases from J, leaving 19 bases between. Germline CDR1 reads SGHTA; CDR2 reads FQGNSA. This CDR3 is 15 amino acids long. The CDR3 DNA is TGTGCCAGCACCACCACGGGGTCCTGGGGAGAGACCCAGTACTTC. It yields the protein CASTTTGSWGETQYF. The variable domain in full, with the rest retrieved from reference TRBV7-2 and TRBJ2-5, is GAGVSQSPSNKVTEKGKDVELRCDPISGHTALYWYRQSLGQGLEFLIYFQGNSAPDKSGLPSDRFSAERTGGSVSTLTIQRTQQEDSAVYLCASTTTGSWGETQYFGPGTRLLVL.

The chain has TRBV29-1 and TRBJ2-1; no clear D gene. There are 15 residues in the CDR3. Germline CDR1 reads SQVTM; CDR2 reads ANQGSEA. The V gene lost 5 bases and the J gene lost 5 bases, with 19 bases spanning the gap. The CDR3 loop reads CSVLTVEPPDNEQFF. In DNA form, the CDR3 reads TGCAGCGTTTTAACGGTCGAACCCCCGGACAATGAGCAGTTCTTC.